A selection of T cell receptor beta chains follows, all from one sample in a study of T-cell reconstitution after alpha-beta-depleted transplantation in children. TCRdb analysed the PCR reads with MiXCR anew, one entry per CDR3 protein. Of fewer than 450,000 distinct CDR3 sequences listed, about 16% are singletons. Sequenced here: PBMCs, mostly from graft donor cells, sampled 360 days after TCRalphabeta/CD19-depleted stem cell transplant. These receptor sequences come from a male patient aged 2 to 9 who had a stem cell transplant for acute lymphoblastic leukemia, so the T cells may come from the graft donor. Each CDR3 is given with its conserved first and last residue. D genes are given only for firm matches. Size values are once, few and many counts, or a class for expanded clones, and some rows have none.

clone_size	v_call	j_call	d_call	cdr3_nt	cdr3_aa
few	TRBV4-1	TRBJ1-6	-	TGCGCCAGCAGCTTCGAAGGGCGAAGTAATTCACCCCTCCACTTT	CASSFEGRSNSPLHF
few	TRBV20-1	TRBJ2-5	TRBD2	TGCAGTGCTAGAGCTAAGCTAGCGGGACGATTAGTCACCCAAGAGACCCAGTACTTC	CSARAKLAGRLVTQETQYF
few	TRBV20-1	TRBJ2-7	-	TGCAGTGCTGGCCCCTACGAGCAGTACTTC	CSAGPYEQYF
few	TRBV6-2/TRBV6-3	TRBJ2-1	-	TGTGCCAGCAGTTACCTGAGCTCCTACAATGAGCAGTTCTTC	CASSYLSSYNEQFF
many	TRBV6-5	TRBJ1-1	TRBD1	TGTGCCAGCAAAGAGACAGGGTTTATTGAAGCTTTCTTT	CASKETGFIEAFF
few	TRBV10-3	TRBJ2-2	TRBD1	TGTGCGATATCTACCGGGACAGGGGGCTCCGGGGAGCTGTTTTTT	CAISTGTGGSGELFF
-	TRBV4-1	TRBJ2-6	-	TGCGCCAGCAGCCAAGATAGGGGGTTTGGGGCCAACGTCCTGACTTTC	CASSQDRGFGANVLTF
-	TRBV25-1	TRBJ2-5	TRBD1	TGTGCCAGCAGTGCGTACAGAGGGCCGGGACAGGGAAAAGAGACCCAGTACTTC	CASSAYRGPGQGKETQYF
-	TRBV28	TRBJ2-7	-	TGTGCCAGCAGTTTCGGCTGGGGCGAGCAGTACTTC	CASSFGWGEQYF
few	TRBV7-6	TRBJ2-2	-	TGTGCCAGCAGCTTAGCGAGCGGCGGGGAGCTGTTTTTT	CASSLASGGELFF
few	TRBV7-3	TRBJ2-3	-	TGTGCCAGCAGCCCAACGGGACTTAGAACGCAGTATTTT	CASSPTGLRTQYF
-	TRBV12-5	TRBJ1-5	-	TGTGCTAGTGGTTCGTACAGGGTATCGGACAATCAGCCCCAGCATTTT	CASGSYRVSDNQPQHF
few	TRBV4-3	TRBJ2-2	-	TGCGCCAGCAGCCAAGATTGGCAGTGGAACACCGGGGAGCTGTTTTTT	CASSQDWQWNTGELFF
-	TRBV19	TRBJ1-1	-	TGTGCCAGTAGTATCGGGGACGGATCTGAAGCTTTCTTT	CASSIGDGSEAFF
-	TRBV5-1	TRBJ2-5	-	TGCGCCAGCACCCATGGCAGGGCAGAGACCCAGTACTTC	CASTHGRAETQYF
-	TRBV4-3	TRBJ2-3	-	TGCGCCAGCAGCCAAGATTTACAACCCCTGCTTTTTTTT	CASSQDLQPLLFF
many	TRBV12-3/TRBV12-4	TRBJ2-3	-	TGTGCCAGCAGTTCCATTACAGGTCTCAGAGATACGCAGTATTTT	CASSSITGLRDTQYF
-	TRBV7-2	TRBJ2-5	TRBD2	TGTGCCAGCAGCACCCGGGGGGAAGAGACCCAGTACTTC	CASSTRGEETQYF
few	TRBV29-1	TRBJ1-3	-	TGCAGCGTTGGCGTAGGAAACACCATATATTTT	CSVGVGNTIYF
-	TRBV18	TRBJ2-7	-	TGTGCCAGCTCACCCCAGGGGTCAGGGGAGCAGTACTTC	CASSPQGSGEQYF
-	TRBV3-1	TRBJ2-1	TRBD1	TGTGCCAGCAGCGCAGGACAGGGGAGAAGGAGCAATGAGCAGTTCTTC	CASSAGQGRRSNEQFF
few	TRBV4-3	TRBJ2-2	-	TGCGCCAGCAGCCTCACAACAGGGTACGGGGAGCTGTTTTTT	CASSLTTGYGELFF
few	TRBV4-3	TRBJ2-1	-	TGCGCCAGCAGCCAAGGGGCAGGAGGCGATGAGCAGTTCTTC	CASSQGAGGDEQFF
many	TRBV4-1	TRBJ2-5	-	TGCGCCAGCAAATCTTCCCTAGTGTTTCAAGAGACCCAGTACTTC	CASKSSLVFQETQYF
many	TRBV5-1	TRBJ2-1	-	TGCGCCAGCAGCTTGACTAGGCCCTACTACAATGAGCAGTTCTTC	CASSLTRPYYNEQFF
-	TRBV27	TRBJ1-1	-	TGTGCCAGCAGTTGGGCAGAGAACACTGAAGCTTTCTTT	CASSWAENTEAFF
many	TRBV29-1	TRBJ2-3	-	TGCAGCGTTGTACGAGGCACAGATACGCAGTATTTT	CSVVRGTDTQYF
few	TRBV4-3	TRBJ2-7	TRBD1	TGCGCCAGCAGTAGGGGGCTGAACTACGAGCAGTACTTC	CASSRGLNYEQYF
many	TRBV12-3/TRBV12-4	TRBJ2-5	TRBD2	TGTGCCAGCAGGGGGACTAGCGGGAGACAGACCCAGTACTTC	CASRGTSGRQTQYF
few	TRBV28	TRBJ1-2	TRBD1	TGTGCCAGCAGTTTCAAAGCGGTGCGACAGGGCCGTGGCTACACCTTC	CASSFKAVRQGRGYTF
-	TRBV6-1	TRBJ2-7	TRBD2	TGTGCCAGCAGTCCCCTCGGGCGGGGGGCCTACGAGCAGTACTTC	CASSPLGRGAYEQYF
few	TRBV11-3	TRBJ2-3	-	TGTGCCAGCAGCCTAAACAGATTGGGCTACACAGATACGCAGTATTTT	CASSLNRLGYTDTQYF
many	TRBV5-1	TRBJ2-5	-	TGCGCCAGCAGCTTGAGGGACAAGATAGAGACCCAGTACTTC	CASSLRDKIETQYF
-	TRBV20-1	TRBJ2-5	TRBD2	TGCAGTGCTAGAGATGAGGGATGGCTAGCGGGAAGTTGGCAAGAGACCCAGTACTTC	CSARDEGWLAGSWQETQYF
-	TRBV28	TRBJ2-7	-	TGTGCCAGCAGCCCTATCGTCGTCCGGACACAGGGAAGAGACGAGCAGTACTTC	CASSPIVVRTQGRDEQYF
few	TRBV4-1	TRBJ2-7	-	TGCGCCAGCAGCCAAGAGGCGGCTCCCTCCTACGAGCAGTACTTC	CASSQEAAPSYEQYF